This TCR beta chain was identified in a study of somatic mutations in cytotoxic T cells in rheumatoid arthritis. TCRdb's table, derived via immunoSEQ multiplex PCR, lists solely in-frame clones and lacks some. The sample holds more than 20,000 clones, approximately 80% seen once. Concerning this clone itself: The antigen is unknown.

Germline V gives CDR1 KGHSY, CDR2 FQNENV. Trimming removed 3 bases from V and 4 bases from J; junction bases left unmatched: 10. This CDR3 is built from 17 residues. Study-level points and caveats: For 8 of 65 patients, a single CD8+ clone accounted for more than 20% of CD8+ cells. Healthy controls did not share the age-linked increase in CD8+ clonality seen in rheumatoid arthritis patients.

This clonotype was obtained from an adult with rheumatoid arthritis. Input material: CD8+ T cells sorted from blood. The chain uses TRBV16 and TRBJ2-1; 9 positions agree with TRBD1. For the CDR3, the DNA is TGTGCCAGCAGCCAGGGACAGGGTGTTTCGGATTACAATGAGCAGTTCTTC. Protein product: CASSQGQGVSDYNEQFF.